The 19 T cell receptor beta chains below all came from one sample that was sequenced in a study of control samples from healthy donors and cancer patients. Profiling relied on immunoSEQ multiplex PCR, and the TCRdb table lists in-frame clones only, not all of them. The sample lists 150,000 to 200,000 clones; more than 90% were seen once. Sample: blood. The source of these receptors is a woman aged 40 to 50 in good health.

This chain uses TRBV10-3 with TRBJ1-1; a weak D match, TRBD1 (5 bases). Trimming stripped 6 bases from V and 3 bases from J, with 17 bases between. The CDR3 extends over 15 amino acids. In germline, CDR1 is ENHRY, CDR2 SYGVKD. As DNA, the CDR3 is TGTGCCATCAGCCCGGGACTGGCGGCCGACACTGAAGCTTTCTTT. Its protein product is CAISPGLAADTEAFF.

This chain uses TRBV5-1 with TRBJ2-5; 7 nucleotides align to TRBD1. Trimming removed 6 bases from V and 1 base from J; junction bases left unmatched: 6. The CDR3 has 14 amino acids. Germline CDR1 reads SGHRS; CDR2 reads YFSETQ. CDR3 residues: CASTRQGRQETQYF. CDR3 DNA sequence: TGCGCCAGCACGCGACAGGGCCGCCAAGAGACCCAGTACTTC. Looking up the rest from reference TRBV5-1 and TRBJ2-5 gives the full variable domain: KAGVTQTPRYLIKTRGQQVTLSCSPISGHRSVSWYQQTPGQGLQFLFEYFSETQRNKGNFPGRFSGRQFSNSRSEMNVSTLELGDSALYLCASTRQGRQETQYFGPGTRLLVL.

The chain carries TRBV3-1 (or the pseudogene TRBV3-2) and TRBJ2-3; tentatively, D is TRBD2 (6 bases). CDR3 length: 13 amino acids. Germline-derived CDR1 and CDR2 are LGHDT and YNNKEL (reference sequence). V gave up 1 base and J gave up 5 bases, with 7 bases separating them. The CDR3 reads CASSQVGRDTQYF. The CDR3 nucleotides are TGTGCCAGCAGCCAAGTCGGGAGAGATACGCAGTATTTT.

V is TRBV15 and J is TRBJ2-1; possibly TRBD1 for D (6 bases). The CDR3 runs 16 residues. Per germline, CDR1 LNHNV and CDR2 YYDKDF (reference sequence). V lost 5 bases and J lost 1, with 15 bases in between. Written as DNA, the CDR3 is TGTGCCACCAGCCCGTCGGGGCAGGGGTCCTACAATGAGCAGTTCTTC. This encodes CATSPSGQGSYNEQFF.

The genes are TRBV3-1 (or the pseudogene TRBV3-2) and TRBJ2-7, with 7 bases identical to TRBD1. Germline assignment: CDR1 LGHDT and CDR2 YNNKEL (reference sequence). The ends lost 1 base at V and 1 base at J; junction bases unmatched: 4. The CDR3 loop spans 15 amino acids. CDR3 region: CASSQVEDRSYEQYF. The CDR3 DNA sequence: TGTGCCAGCAGCCAAGTAGAGGACAGGTCCTACGAGCAGTACTTC.

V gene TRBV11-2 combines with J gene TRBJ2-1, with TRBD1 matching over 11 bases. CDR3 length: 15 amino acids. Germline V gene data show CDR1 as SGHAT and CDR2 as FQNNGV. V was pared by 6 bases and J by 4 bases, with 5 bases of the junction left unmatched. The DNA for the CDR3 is TGTGCCAGCAGAACAGGGACAGGGGGTTACAATGAGCAGTTCTTC. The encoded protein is CASRTGTGGYNEQFF.

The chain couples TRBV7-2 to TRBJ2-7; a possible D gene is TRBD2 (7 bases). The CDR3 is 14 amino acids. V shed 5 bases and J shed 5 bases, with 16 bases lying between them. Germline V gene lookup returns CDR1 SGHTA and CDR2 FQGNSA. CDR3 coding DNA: TGTGCCAGCAGCGGAGCCGGGGGGCTGGACGAGCAGTACTTC. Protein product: CASSGAGGLDEQYF.

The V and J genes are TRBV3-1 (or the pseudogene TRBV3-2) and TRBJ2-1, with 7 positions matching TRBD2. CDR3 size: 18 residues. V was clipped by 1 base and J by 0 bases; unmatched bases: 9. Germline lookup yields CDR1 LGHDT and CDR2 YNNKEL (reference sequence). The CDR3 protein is CASSQGFAGVGSYNEQFF. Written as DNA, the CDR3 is TGTGCCAGCAGCCAAGGGTTTGCGGGGGTAGGCTCCTACAATGAGCAGTTCTTC.

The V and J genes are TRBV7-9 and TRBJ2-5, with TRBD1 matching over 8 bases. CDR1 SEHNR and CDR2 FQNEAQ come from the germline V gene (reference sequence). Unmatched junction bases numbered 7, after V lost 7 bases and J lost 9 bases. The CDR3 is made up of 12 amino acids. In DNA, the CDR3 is TGTGCCAGCACCACAGGGGGTTCGGCCCAGTACTTC. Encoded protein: CASTTGGSAQYF. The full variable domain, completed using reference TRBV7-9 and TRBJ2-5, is DTGVSQNPRHKITKRGQNVTFRCDPISEHNRLYWYRQTLGQGPEFLTYFQNEAQLEKSRLLSDRFSAERPKGSFSTLEIQRTEQGDSAMYLCASTTGGSAQYFGPGTRLLVL.

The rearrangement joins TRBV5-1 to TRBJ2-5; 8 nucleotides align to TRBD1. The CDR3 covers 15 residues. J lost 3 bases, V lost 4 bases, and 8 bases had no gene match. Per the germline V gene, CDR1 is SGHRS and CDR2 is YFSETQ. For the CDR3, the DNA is TGCGCCAGCAGCCCTCAGGGGGCTCAAGAAGAGACCCAGTACTTC. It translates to CASSPQGAQEETQYF.

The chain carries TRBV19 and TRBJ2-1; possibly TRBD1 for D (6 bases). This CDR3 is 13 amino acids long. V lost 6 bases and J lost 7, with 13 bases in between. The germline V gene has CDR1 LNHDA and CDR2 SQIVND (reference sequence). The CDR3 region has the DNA TGTGCCAGTAGGACAGACAGGCGGAATGAGCAGTTCTTC. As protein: CASRTDRRNEQFF. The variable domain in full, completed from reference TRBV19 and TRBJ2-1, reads DGGITQSPKYLFRKEGQNVTLSCEQNLNHDAMYWYRQDPGQGLRLIYYSQIVNDFQKGDIAEGYSVSREKKESFPLTVTSAQKNPTAFYLCASRTDRRNEQFFGPGTRLTVL.

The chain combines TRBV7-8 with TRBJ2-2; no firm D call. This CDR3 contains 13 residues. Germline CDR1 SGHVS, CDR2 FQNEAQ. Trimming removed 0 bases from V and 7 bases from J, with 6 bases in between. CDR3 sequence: CASSLATVGELFF. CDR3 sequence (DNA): TGTGCCAGCAGCTTAGCTACAGTCGGGGAGCTGTTTTTT.

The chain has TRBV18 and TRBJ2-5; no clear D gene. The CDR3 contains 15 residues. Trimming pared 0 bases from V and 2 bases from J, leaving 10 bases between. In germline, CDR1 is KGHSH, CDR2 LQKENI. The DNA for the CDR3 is TGTGCCAGCTCACCACCCGGCAGTTTACAAGAGACCCAGTACTTC. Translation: CASSPPGSLQETQYF.

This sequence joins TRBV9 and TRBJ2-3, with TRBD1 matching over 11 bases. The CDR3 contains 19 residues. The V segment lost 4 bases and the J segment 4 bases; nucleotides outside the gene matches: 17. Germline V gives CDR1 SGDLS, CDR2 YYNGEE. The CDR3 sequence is CASSFHSPGQGVAADTQYF. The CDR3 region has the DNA TGTGCCAGCAGCTTCCACTCCCCGGGACAGGGGGTTGCAGCAGATACGCAGTATTTT.

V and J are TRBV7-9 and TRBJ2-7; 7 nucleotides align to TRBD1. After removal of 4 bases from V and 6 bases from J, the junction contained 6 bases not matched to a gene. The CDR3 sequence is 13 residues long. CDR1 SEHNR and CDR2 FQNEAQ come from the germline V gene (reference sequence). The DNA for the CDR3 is TGTGCCAGCAGCTACTGGACAGGAGGCGAGCAGTACTTC. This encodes CASSYWTGGEQYF.

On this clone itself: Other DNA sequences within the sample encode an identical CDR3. The CDR3 reads CSARVGDTQYF. In DNA form, the CDR3 reads TGCAGTGCTAGGGTGGGAGATACGCAGTATTTT. V usage is TRBV20-1 and J usage is TRBJ2-3; D unresolved. Germline V CDR1 and CDR2: DFQATT, SNEGSKA (reference sequence). The CDR3 runs to 11 residues. The V end was cut by 3 bases, the J end by 5 bases, with 6 bases between.

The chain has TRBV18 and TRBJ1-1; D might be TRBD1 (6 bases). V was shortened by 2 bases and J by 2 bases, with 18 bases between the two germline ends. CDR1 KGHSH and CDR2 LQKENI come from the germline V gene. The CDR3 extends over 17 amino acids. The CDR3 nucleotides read TGTGCCAGCTCACCATCCTCGGGGACATCCACCAACACTGAAGCTTTCTTT. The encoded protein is CASSPSSGTSTNTEAFF.

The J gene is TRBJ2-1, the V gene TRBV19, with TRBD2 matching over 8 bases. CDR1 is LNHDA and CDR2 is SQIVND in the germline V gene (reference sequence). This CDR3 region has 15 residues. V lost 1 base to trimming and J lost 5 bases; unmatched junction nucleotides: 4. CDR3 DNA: TGTGCCAGTAGTATAGTAGCGGGAAGCCACAATGAGCAGTTCTTC. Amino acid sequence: CASSIVAGSHNEQFF.

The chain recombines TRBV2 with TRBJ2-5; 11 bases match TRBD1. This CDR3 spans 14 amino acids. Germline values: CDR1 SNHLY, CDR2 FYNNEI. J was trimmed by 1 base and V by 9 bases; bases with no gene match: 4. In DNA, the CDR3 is TGTGCCAGAGGGACAGGGGGGACCCAAGAGACCCAGTACTTC. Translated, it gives CARGTGGTQETQYF.